This is a list of T cell receptor beta chains from one sample in a study of sequential checkpoint blockade in melanoma. Profiling relied on immunoSEQ multiplex PCR, and the TCRdb table lists in-frame clones only, not all of them. The table has more than 9,500 clones, approximately 80% seen once; the top ten hold less than 60%. This specimen was CD8+ T cells sorted from blood (inferred from file names), taken from a patient given nivolumab and ipilimumab in sequence. The receptor set was obtained from a human donor with melanoma. The CDR3 runs from the conserved cysteine through the conserved F or W. Fields, in order: clone size, V gene, D gene, J gene, CDR3 DNA, CDR3 protein. D genes are given only for firm matches. Only some rows state a clone size, as once, few, many or a class for expanded clones.

.	TRBV7-9	TRBD1	TRBJ2-7	TGTGCCAGCAGCTTAGGAACAGGGGGCATTAACGAGCAGTACTTC	CASSLGTGGINEQYF
.	TRBV5-1	TRBD1	TRBJ2-5	TGCGCCAGCAGCTACGGGACAGGGGGAGGAGAGACCCAGTACTTC	CASSYGTGGGETQYF
.	TRBV6-1	.	TRBJ2-1	TGTGCCAGCAGTATCAGTCAGGGGTTTGGGAATGAGCAGTTCTTC	CASSISQGFGNEQFF
.	TRBV5-1	.	TRBJ1-1	TGCGCCAGCAGCTTACTACAGGGAGATAAGGCTGAAGCTTTCTTT	CASSLLQGDKAEAFF
once	TRBV19	TRBD2	TRBJ2-1	TGTGCCAGCGCAACCAGCGGGGGGTCCTACAATGAGCAGTTCTTC	CASATSGGSYNEQFF
.	TRBV7-8	TRBD2	TRBJ2-7	TGTGCCAGCAGCTTATACGGGACTAGCACCTACGAGCAGTACTTC	CASSLYGTSTYEQYF
once	TRBV14	.	TRBJ2-7	TGTGCCAGCAGCCAGTTTGACAGGCGTGACCACGAGCAGTACTTC	CASSQFDRRDHEQYF
.	TRBV6-5	TRBD1	TRBJ1-4	TGTGCCAGCAGTTACGGGGACAGGTCTGAAAAACTGTTTTTT	CASSYGDRSEKLFF
.	TRBV27	TRBD2	TRBJ2-7	TGTGCCAGCAGTCTTAGCGGGGGCTACTACGAGCAGTACTTC	CASSLSGGYYEQYF
.	TRBV19	.	TRBJ2-6	TGTGCCAGTAGTATAGTGGGCAGGGTGGGAAAAAACGTCCTGACTTTC	CASSIVGRVGKNVLTF
.	TRBV27	TRBD1	TRBJ1-2	TGTGCCAGCAGTTTTAAGGGGGCGTCGGCCTATGGCTACACCTTC	CASSFKGASAYGYTF
.	TRBV10-2	.	TRBJ2-3	TGCGCCAGCAGTGAGGGGGGCCGTGATACGCAGTATTTT	CASSEGGRDTQYF
.	TRBV5-1	.	TRBJ1-2	TGCGCCAGCAGCTTGGATGGCCCCGAGAGGGAAGGAGGCTACACCTTC	CASSLDGPEREGGYTF
few	TRBV4-1	.	TRBJ2-7	TGTGCCAGCAGCCAAGAACGGAGCCACGGCTACGAGCAGTACTTC	CASSQERSHGYEQYF
few	TRBV19	.	TRBJ2-5	TGTGCCAGTAGTGGGGCGTCCGCGGCCCAGTACTTC	CASSGASAAQYF
.	TRBV28	.	TRBJ2-1	TGTGCCAGCAGAACACGCAATGAGCAGTTCTTC	CASRTRNEQFF
.	TRBV27	.	TRBJ2-7	TGTGCCAGCAGTCCGGAGGGCTACGAGCAGTACTTC	CASSPEGYEQYF
.	TRBV4-3	TRBD1	TRBJ2-5	TGCGCCAGCAGCCAAAGAGGGGGACAGGGGGCTTCGATGGAGACCCAGTACTTC	CASSQRGGQGASMETQYF
.	TRBV14	TRBD2	TRBJ2-5	TGTGCCAGCAGCCAAGTTAATTTCCCGCGGGAGCAGTACTTC	CASSQVNFPREQYF
.	TRBV5-1	TRBD1	TRBJ2-7	TGCGCCAGCAGCTACCGACAGGGCTACGAGCAGTACTTC	CASSYRQGYEQYF
.	TRBV27	TRBD1	TRBJ2-5	TGTGCCAGCATCGCCAGGACAGGAAAGGGCCAAGAGACCCAGTACTTC	CASIARTGKGQETQYF
.	TRBV13	TRBD2	TRBJ2-3	TGTGCCAGCAGCTCGGTGACTAGCGGGGCTAGCACAGATACGCAGTATTTT	CASSSVTSGASTDTQYF
.	TRBV7-7	.	TRBJ2-1	TGTGCTAGCAGCTTACGGCTAGGACCAGGGCACAATGAGCAGTTCTTC	CASSLRLGPGHNEQFF
.	TRBV7-2	.	TRBJ2-2	TGTGCCAGCAGCTTAAATATCCCCGGGGAGCTGTTTTTT	CASSLNIPGELFF
once	TRBV7-9	.	TRBJ2-5	TGTGCCAGCAGCGACCAGACAGAACCGCAAGAGACCCAGTACTTC	CASSDQTEPQETQYF
.	TRBV18	TRBD1	TRBJ1-2	TGTGCCAGCTCCCTGACCGGGACAGGGGCCCTCTATGGCTACACCTTC	CASSLTGTGALYGYTF
.	TRBV2	TRBD2	TRBJ2-5	TGTGCCAGCAAGACGGCGATAGACGGGACTAGCGGACAAGAGACCCAGTACTTC	CASKTAIDGTSGQETQYF
.	TRBV6-4	TRBD2	TRBJ2-1	TGTGCCAGCAGTGACTCGTATAGCGGGGGGTACAATGAGCAGTTCTTC	CASSDSYSGGYNEQFF
.	TRBV7-9	TRBD1	TRBJ2-1	TGTGCCAGCAGCTGGGCCCACAGGGGGCAGATTACGGATGAGCAGTTCTTC	CASSWAHRGQITDEQFF
.	TRBV7-9	.	TRBJ1-5	TGTGCCAGCAGCTTAGGGGGCGGCAATCAGCCCCAGCATTTT	CASSLGGGNQPQHF
.	TRBV27	.	TRBJ1-1	TGTGCCAGCAGAGTCGCCGAGGAGACTGAAGCTTTCTTT	CASRVAEETEAFF
.	TRBV27	.	TRBJ2-1	TGTGCCAGCAGTTTACGCGGGGTGGTGAACAATGAGCAGTTCTTC	CASSLRGVVNNEQFF
few	TRBV6-4	.	TRBJ2-3	TGTGCCAGCAGTGACTCCATAACTGGCACAGATACGCAGTATTTT	CASSDSITGTDTQYF
.	TRBV11-2	.	TRBJ2-3	TGTGCCAGCAGCTTAGTGAGGCTAGCCCTGCCCACAGATACGCAGTATTTT	CASSLVRLALPTDTQYF
.	TRBV4-3	.	TRBJ2-1	TGCGCCAGCAGCCAGGGGGCGGGGGCGGGCGAGCAGTTCTTC	CASSQGAGAGEQFF
.	TRBV9	.	TRBJ1-4	TGTGCCAGCAGCGTATTCGGGCAGGGAGGCGAAAAACTGTTTTTT	CASSVFGQGGEKLFF
few	TRBV11-2	.	TRBJ2-5	TGTGCCAGCAGCTCGGGGGACCCAGGGACCCAGTACTTC	CASSSGDPGTQYF
.	TRBV4-3	.	TRBJ1-2	TGCGCCAGCAGCCAAGCCCAACAAGCTAACTATGGCTACACCTTC	CASSQAQQANYGYTF
.	TRBV6-5	.	TRBJ1-1	TGTGCCAGCAGTTACTCATCAGGTACGGCTTTCTTT	CASSYSSGTAFF
.	TRBV21-1	.	TRBJ1-6	TGTGCCAGCAGCAAAGGCGGGAGGGAAATCAATTCACCCCTCCACTTT	CASSKGGREINSPLHF
.	TRBV7-2	.	TRBJ2-7	TGTGCCAGCAGCTTAGTTAGCTACGAGCAGTACTTC	CASSLVSYEQYF
.	TRBV13	.	TRBJ2-3	TGTGCCAGCAGCTTATCCGGGTTGAGCACAGATACGCAGTATTTT	CASSLSGLSTDTQYF
.	TRBV25-1	TRBD1	TRBJ1-2	TGTGCCAGCAGTGATTTCGGGACAGCCTATGGCTACACCTTC	CASSDFGTAYGYTF
.	TRBV11-2	.	TRBJ1-2	TGTGCCAGCAGCTTACCTGGACTTAACTATGGCTACACCTTC	CASSLPGLNYGYTF
once	TRBV4-1	.	TRBJ2-7	TGCGCCAGCAGCCAAGAAGAAGCGGTGTTAGTCCCCTACGAGCAGTACTTC	CASSQEEAVLVPYEQYF
.	TRBV27	.	TRBJ2-7	TGTGCCAGCAGCACAGGTTCATACGAGCAGTACTTC	CASSTGSYEQYF
.	TRBV5-1	.	TRBJ1-1	TGCGCCAGCAGCACCGGGAGAGGCCTCAATCCCCTTAACACTGAAGCTTTCTTT	CASSTGRGLNPLNTEAFF
.	TRBV27	.	TRBJ1-1	TGTGCCAGCAGTTTTCCCGGGTCCACTGAAGCTTTCTTT	CASSFPGSTEAFF